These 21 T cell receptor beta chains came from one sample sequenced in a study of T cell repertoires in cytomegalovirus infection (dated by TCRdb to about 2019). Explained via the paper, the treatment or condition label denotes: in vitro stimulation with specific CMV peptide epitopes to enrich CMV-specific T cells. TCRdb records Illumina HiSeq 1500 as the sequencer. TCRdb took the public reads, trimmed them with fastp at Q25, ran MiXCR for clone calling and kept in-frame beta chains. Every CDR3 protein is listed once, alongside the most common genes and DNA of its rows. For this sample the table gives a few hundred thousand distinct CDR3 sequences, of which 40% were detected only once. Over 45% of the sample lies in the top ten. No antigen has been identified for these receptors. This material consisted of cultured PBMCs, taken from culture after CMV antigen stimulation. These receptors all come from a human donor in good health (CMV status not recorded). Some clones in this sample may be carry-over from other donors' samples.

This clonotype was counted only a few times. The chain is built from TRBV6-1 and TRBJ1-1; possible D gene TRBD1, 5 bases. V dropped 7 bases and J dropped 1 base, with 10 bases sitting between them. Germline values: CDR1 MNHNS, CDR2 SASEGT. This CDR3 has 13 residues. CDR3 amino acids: CASNTQGNTEAFF. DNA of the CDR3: TGTGCCAGCAATACCCAGGGGAACACTGAAGCTTTCTTT.

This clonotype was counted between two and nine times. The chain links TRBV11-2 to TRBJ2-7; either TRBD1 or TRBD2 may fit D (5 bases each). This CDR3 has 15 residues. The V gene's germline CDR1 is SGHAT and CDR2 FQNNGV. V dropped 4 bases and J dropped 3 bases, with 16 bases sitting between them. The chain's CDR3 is CASSSGGGTLYEQYF. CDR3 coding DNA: TGTGCCAGCAGCTCCGGTGGGGGTACCCTCTACGAGCAGTACTTC.

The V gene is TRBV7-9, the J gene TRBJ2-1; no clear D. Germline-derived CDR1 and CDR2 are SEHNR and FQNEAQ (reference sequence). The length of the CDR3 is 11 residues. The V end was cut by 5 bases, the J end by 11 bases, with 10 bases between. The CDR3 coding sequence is TGTGCCAGCAGCCAGTTACTAAAGCAGTTCTTC. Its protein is CASSQLLKQFF.

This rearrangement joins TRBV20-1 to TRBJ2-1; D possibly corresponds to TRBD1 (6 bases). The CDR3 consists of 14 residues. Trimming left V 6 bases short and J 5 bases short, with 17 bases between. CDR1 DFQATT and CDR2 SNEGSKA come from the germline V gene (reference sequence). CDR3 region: CSAEGDHPNNEQFF. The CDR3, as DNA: TGCAGTGCCGAGGGGGATCACCCGAACAATGAGCAGTTCTTC.

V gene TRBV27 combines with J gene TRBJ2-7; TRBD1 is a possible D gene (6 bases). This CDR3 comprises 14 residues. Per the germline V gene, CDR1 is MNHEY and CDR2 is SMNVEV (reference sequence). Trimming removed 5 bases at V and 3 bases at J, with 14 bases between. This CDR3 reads CASSLGTRHYEQYF. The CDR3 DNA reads TGTGCCAGCAGTCTCGGGACAAGACACTACGAGCAGTACTTC.

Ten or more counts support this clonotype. The CDR3 DNA is TGTGCCAGCAGCCCTCAGGGGGAGACCCAGTACTTC. It specifies CASSPQGETQYF. V gene TRBV7-2 combines with J gene TRBJ2-5; a weak D match, TRBD1 (6 bases). V was pared by 5 bases and J by 5 bases, with 9 bases between. Germline-derived CDR1 and CDR2 are SGHTA and FQGNSA. The CDR3 sequence is 12 residues long.

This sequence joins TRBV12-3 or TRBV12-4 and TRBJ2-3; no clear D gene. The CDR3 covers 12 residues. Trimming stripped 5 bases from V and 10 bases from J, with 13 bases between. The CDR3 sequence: CASSLLASAQYF. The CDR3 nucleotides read TGTGCCAGCAGTCTCCTCGCATCAGCGCAGTATTTT.

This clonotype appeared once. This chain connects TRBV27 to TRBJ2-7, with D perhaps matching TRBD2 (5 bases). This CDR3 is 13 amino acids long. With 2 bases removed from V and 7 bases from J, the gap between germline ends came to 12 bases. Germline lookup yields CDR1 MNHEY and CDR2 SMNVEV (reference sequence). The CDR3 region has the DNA TGTGCCAGCAGTTTACGGCTAGCTGGTGAGCAGTACTTC. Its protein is CASSLRLAGEQYF.

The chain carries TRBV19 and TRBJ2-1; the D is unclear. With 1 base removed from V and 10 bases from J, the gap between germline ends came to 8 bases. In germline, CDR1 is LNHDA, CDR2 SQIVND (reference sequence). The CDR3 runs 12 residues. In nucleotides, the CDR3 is TGTGCCAGTAGTATAGTTGGAAGGGAGCAGTTCTTC. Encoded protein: CASSIVGREQFF. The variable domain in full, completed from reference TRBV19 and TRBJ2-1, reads DGGITQSPKYLFRKEGQNVTLSCEQNLNHDAMYWYRQDPGQGLRLIYYSQIVNDFQKGDIAEGYSVSREKKESFPLTVTSAQKNPTAFYLCASSIVGREQFFGPGTRLTVL.

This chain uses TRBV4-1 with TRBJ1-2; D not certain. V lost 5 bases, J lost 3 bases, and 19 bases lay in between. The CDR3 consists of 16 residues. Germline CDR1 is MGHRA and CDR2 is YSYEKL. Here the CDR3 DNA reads TGCGCCAGCAGCGCCGACTCCGACCTTTTAGACTATGGCTACACCTTC. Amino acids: CASSADSDLLDYGYTF.

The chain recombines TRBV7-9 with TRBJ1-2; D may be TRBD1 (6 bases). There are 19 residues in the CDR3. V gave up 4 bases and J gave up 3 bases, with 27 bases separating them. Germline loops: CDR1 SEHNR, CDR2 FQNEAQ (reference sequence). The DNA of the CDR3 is TGTGCCAGCAGCTCCAACCAACGCAGGGGACCCGACCTACACTATGGCTACACCTTC. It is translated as CASSSNQRRGPDLHYGYTF.

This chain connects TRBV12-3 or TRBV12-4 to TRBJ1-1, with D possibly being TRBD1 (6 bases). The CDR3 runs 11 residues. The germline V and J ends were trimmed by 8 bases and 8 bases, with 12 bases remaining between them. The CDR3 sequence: CASRRGGEAFF. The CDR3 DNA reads TGTGCCAGCCGCAGGGGAGGAGAAGCTTTCTTT.

The CDR3 spells CASSFLDRVETQYF. The CDR3 DNA is TGTGCCAGCAGCTTTTTGGACAGGGTAGAGACCCAGTACTTC. V gene TRBV7-9 combines with J gene TRBJ2-5, with TRBD1 matching over 8 bases. Germline lookup yields CDR1 SEHNR and CDR2 FQNEAQ (reference sequence). This CDR3 spans 14 amino acids. J was trimmed by 4 bases and V by 3 bases; bases with no gene match: 4.

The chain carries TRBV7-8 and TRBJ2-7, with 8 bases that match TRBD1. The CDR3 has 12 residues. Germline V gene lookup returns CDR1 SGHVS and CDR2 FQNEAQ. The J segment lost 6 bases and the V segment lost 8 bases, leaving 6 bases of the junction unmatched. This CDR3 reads CASGQGIGEQYF. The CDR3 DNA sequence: TGTGCCAGCGGACAGGGCATCGGCGAGCAGTACTTC.

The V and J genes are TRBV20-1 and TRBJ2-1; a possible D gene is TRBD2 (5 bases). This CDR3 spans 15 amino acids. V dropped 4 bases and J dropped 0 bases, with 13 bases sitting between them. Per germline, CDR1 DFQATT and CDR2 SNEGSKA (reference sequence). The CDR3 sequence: CSAITPRGSYNEQFF. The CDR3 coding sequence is TGCAGTGCTATAACCCCCCGGGGCTCCTACAATGAGCAGTTCTTC.

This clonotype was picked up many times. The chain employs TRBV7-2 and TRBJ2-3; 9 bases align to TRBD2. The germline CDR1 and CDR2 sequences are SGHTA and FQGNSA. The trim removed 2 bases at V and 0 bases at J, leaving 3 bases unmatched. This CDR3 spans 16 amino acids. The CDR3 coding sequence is TGTGCCAGCAGCTTAATAGCGGGAGTTAGCACAGATACGCAGTATTTT. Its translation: CASSLIAGVSTDTQYF.

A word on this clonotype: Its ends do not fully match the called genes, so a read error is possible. Here the CDR3 DNA reads TGTGCCAGCAGCCGTAACAGGGGGTTGGAGACCCAGTATTTC. It encodes CASSRNRGLETQYF. The chain is built from TRBV7-9 and TRBJ2-5; TRBD1 agrees at 8 bases. There are 14 residues in the CDR3. CDR1 and CDR2 from the germline V gene are SEHNR and FQNEAQ (reference sequence).

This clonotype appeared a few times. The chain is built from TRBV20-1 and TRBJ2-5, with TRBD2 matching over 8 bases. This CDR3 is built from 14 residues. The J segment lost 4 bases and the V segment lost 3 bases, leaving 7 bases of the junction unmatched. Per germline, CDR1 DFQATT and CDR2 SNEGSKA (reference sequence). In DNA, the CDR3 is TGCAGTGCTAGTAATCCTGCGGGGGGAGAGACCCAGTACTTC. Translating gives CSASNPAGGETQYF.

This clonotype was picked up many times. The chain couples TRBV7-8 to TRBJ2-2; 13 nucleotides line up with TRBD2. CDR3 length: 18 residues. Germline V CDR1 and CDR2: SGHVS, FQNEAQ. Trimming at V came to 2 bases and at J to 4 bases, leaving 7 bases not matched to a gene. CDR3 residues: CASSLTGLAGSLTGELFF. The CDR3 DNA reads TGTGCCAGCAGCTTAACGGGACTAGCGGGGAGTCTCACCGGGGAGCTGTTTTTT.

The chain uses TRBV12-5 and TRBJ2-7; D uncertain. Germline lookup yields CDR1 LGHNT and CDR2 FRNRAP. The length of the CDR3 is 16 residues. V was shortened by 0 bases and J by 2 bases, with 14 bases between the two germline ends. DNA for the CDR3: TGTGCTAGTGGTTTGGTCACGGGCCGCCTACCCTACGAGCAGTACTTC. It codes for CASGLVTGRLPYEQYF.

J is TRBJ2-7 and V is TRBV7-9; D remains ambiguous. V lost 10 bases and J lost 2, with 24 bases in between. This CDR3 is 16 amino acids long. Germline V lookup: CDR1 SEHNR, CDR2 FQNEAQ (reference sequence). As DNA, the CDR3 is TGTGCCACCGAACTTGGACGGAGCGAGGACCCCTACGAGCAGTACTTC. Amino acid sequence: CATELGRSEDPYEQYF. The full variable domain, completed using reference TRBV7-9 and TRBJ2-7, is DTGVSQNPRHKITKRGQNVTFRCDPISEHNRLYWYRQTLGQGPEFLTYFQNEAQLEKSRLLSDRFSAERPKGSFSTLEIQRTEQGDSAMYLCATELGRSEDPYEQYFGPGTRLTVT.